The TCR beta chain under discussion was sequenced for a study of T cells expressing NK-cell markers. Across the whole study: Sorted CD3+CD56+NKG2C+, CD3+CD56+NKG2C- and CD3+CD56-NKG2C+ T cells supplied TCR beta repertoires.

The CDR3 consists of 12 residues. With respect to this clonotype: Its antigen is unidentified.

Study-level results: For a few donors, these clonotypes were likewise the leading ones in the CD3+CD56-NKG2C+ fraction.

Reprocessing the 5' RACE reads, TCRdb reports a single entry for every CDR3 protein and omits DNA. This listing includes 550,000 to 600,000 distinct CDR3 sequences. Sample: blood T cells: a sorted CD56 or NKG2C T cell subset, CD4+ or CD8+ T cells, or bulk PBMC T cells (not recorded which). The rearrangement links TRBV12-3 or TRBV12-4 to TRBJ2-7. This TCR was sampled from a man aged 18 to 30 in good health. The CDR3 here is CASSHGPSEQYF.